The clone carrying this TCR beta chain was seen ten or more times. Individual cDNA molecules each received unique molecular identifiers attached to them. TCRdb redid the calling of the 5' RACE reads with MiXCR, one entry per CDR3 protein. The sample holds under 40,000 distinct CDR3 sequences, more than 5.5% seen once. This sample is drawn from a study of early T cells in non-severe SARS-CoV-2 infection. In the study overall: Sequenced material consisted of bulk RNA (from unsorted whole blood), and chains were unpaired.

V dropped 6 bases and J dropped 6 bases, with 7 bases sitting between them. Germline CDR1 is KGHSH and CDR2 is LQKENI. The CDR3 covers 11 residues. The genes are TRBV18 and TRBJ2-3; D uncertain. The source material was whole blood. The receptor comes from an adult who was a healthcare worker with PCR-confirmed SARS-CoV-2 infection or an uninfected control (not recorded which). CDR3 loop: CASSAQDTQYF. The CDR3 DNA is TGTGCCAGCTCTGCACAGGATACGCAGTATTTT. Together with reference TRBV18 and TRBJ2-3, the CDR3 gives the full variable domain: NAGVMQNPRHLVRRRGQEARLRCSPMKGHSHVYWYRQLPEEGLKFMVYLQKENIIDESGMPKERFSAEFPKEGPSILRIQQVVRGDSAAYFCASSAQDTQYFGPGTRLTVL.